These 24 T cell receptor beta chains share one sample of origin, sequenced in a study of cytomegalovirus exposure and HLA in healthy donors. TCRdb keeps only in-frame clones here, not all; method: immunoSEQ multiplex PCR. The sample has 250,000 to 350,000 clones, roughly 88% seen once. The sample comprised PBMCs. These TCRs come from a man in his thirties or forties in good health and CMV-seronegative.

The chain has TRBV7-9 and TRBJ1-1; 7 positions agree with TRBD1. V lost 5 bases and J lost 1; bases outside the gene matches: 10. CDR1 and CDR2 (germline): SEHNR, FQNEAQ (reference sequence). The CDR3 is made up of 16 amino acids. This CDR3 reads CASSPEGQSKNTEAFF. The DNA for the CDR3 is TGTGCCAGCAGCCCAGAGGGACAGAGTAAGAACACTGAAGCTTTCTTT.

The chain has TRBV13 and TRBJ2-4, with 11 bases matching TRBD2. V dropped 5 bases and J dropped 6; count of bases not matched to a gene: 9. The CDR3 has 16 residues. CDR1 is PRHDT, CDR2 FYEKMQ, per germline (reference sequence). Here the CDR3 DNA reads TGTGCCAGCAGCCGTTACGTAGCGGGGGGGCGAAACATTCAGTACTTC. It translates to CASSRYVAGGRNIQYF.

A few counts support this clone. V usage is TRBV7-6 and J usage is TRBJ2-2; D is perhaps TRBD2 (6 bases). V was pared by 1 base and J by 4 bases, with 10 bases between. In germline, CDR1 is SGHVS, CDR2 FNYEAQ. This CDR3 has 15 amino acids. The CDR3 nucleotides read TGTGCCAGCAGCTTAGGGGGGGAGCCCACCGGGGAGCTGTTTTTT. Its translation: CASSLGGEPTGELFF. Complete variable domain (other parts from reference TRBV7-6 and TRBJ2-2): GAGVSQSPRYKVTKRGQDVALRCDPISGHVSLYWYRQALGQGPEFLTYFNYEAQQDKSGLPNDRFSAERPEGSISTLTIQRTEQRDSAMYRCASSLGGEPTGELFFGEGSRLTVL.

This chain uses TRBV6-5 with TRBJ1-1; possibly TRBD1 for D (6 bases). The CDR3 spans 15 residues. CDR1 is MNHEY, CDR2 SVGAGI, per germline. Between the trimmed V and J ends, which lost 7 bases and 5 bases, there was a span of 20 bases. The CDR3, as DNA: TGTGCCAGCACCTCGGCCGGGGGGCGGGGGACTGAAGCTTTCTTT. Amino acids: CASTSAGGRGTEAFF.

The V gene is TRBV18, the J gene TRBJ2-1; D is unresolved. The V end lost 3 bases, the J end lost 0 bases, and 6 bases lay between the germline ends. In germline, CDR1 is KGHSH, CDR2 LQKENI. CDR3 length: 14 residues. The CDR3 loop is CASSPQASYNEQFF. The CDR3, as DNA: TGTGCCAGCTCACCTCAGGCCTCCTACAATGAGCAGTTCTTC.

V and J are TRBV9 and TRBJ2-3; TRBD1 matches at 9 bases. Germline V gene lookup returns CDR1 SGDLS and CDR2 YYNGEE. V lost 6 bases, J lost 4 bases, and 6 bases stayed unmatched. The CDR3 extends over 14 amino acids. CDR3 in amino acids: CASTETGGPDTQYF. The CDR3 coding sequence is TGTGCCAGCACCGAGACAGGGGGTCCAGATACGCAGTATTTT. Variable domain in full (rest from reference TRBV9 and TRBJ2-3): DSGVTQTPKHLITATGQRVTLRCSPRSGDLSVYWYQQSLDQGLQFLIQYYNGEERAKGNILERFSAQQFPDLHSELNLSSLELGDSALYFCASTETGGPDTQYFGPGTRLTVL.

The chain links TRBV19 to TRBJ1-3; D remains unclear. The CDR3 has 17 residues. Germline V gene lookup returns CDR1 LNHDA and CDR2 SQIVND (reference sequence). V was clipped by 5 bases and J by 0 bases, with 17 bases between them. DNA for the CDR3: TGTGCCAGTAGTCTCGGACTTCTCCGAAGCTCTGGAAACACCATATATTTT. This codes for CASSLGLLRSSGNTIYF.

V gene TRBV6-5 combines with J gene TRBJ1-2; D remains ambiguous. This CDR3 is 15 amino acids long. Germline V gene data show CDR1 as MNHEY and CDR2 as SVGAGI. V lost 8 bases and J 2 bases, leaving 18 bases between the germline ends. CDR3 in amino acids: CASSYYGSLNYGYTF. In nucleotides, the CDR3 is TGTGCCAGCTCATACTACGGCAGCTTAAACTATGGCTACACCTTC.

CDR3 sequence (DNA): TGTGCCAGCAGCCCCAACGCAGGGGTCGAGCAGTACTTC. As protein: CASSPNAGVEQYF. The chain couples TRBV7-9 to TRBJ2-7; possible D gene TRBD1, 6 bases. The V gene lost 5 bases and the J gene lost 6 bases, with 14 bases spanning the gap. The V gene's germline CDR1 is SEHNR and CDR2 FQNEAQ (reference sequence). The CDR3 extends over 13 amino acids.

This clone was seen only once. The chain joins TRBV4-3 to TRBJ1-5, with 8 positions matching TRBD1. Germline V CDR1 and CDR2: LGHNA, YSLEER. J lost 1 base, V lost 0 bases, and 2 bases had no gene match. This CDR3 region has 16 residues. The CDR3 reads CASSQDRTGSNQPQHF. In DNA, the CDR3 is TGCGCCAGCAGCCAAGATAGGACAGGGAGCAATCAGCCCCAGCATTTT.

This chain uses TRBV7-9 with TRBJ1-3; 7 bases align to TRBD1. Germline lookup yields CDR1 SEHNR and CDR2 FQNEAQ (reference sequence). The CDR3 has 16 residues. The junction had 6 bases not matched to a gene; V was cut back by 2 bases and J by 2 bases. The CDR3 loop reads CASSLRQGEPGNTIYF. The CDR3 DNA sequence: TGTGCCAGCAGCTTACGACAGGGCGAACCTGGAAACACCATATATTTT.

The rearrangement uses TRBV10-3 and TRBJ2-3, with D hard to call. The CDR3 runs to 16 residues. The V and J ends lost 0 bases and 1 base respectively, with 11 bases between them. Germline-derived CDR1 and CDR2 are ENHRY and SYGVKD. The CDR3 sequence: CAISESAEFGTDTQYF. The CDR3 bases are TGTGCCATCAGTGAGTCGGCGGAGTTTGGCACAGATACGCAGTATTTT.

This clone has a handful of counts. V is TRBV7-9 and J is TRBJ1-2; tentative D call: TRBD1 (6 bases). Trimming took off 4 bases at V and 8 bases at J, with 17 bases between the two ends. Germline values: CDR1 SEHNR, CDR2 FQNEAQ (reference sequence). CDR3 length: 14 residues. The DNA for the CDR3 is TGTGCCAGCAGCTCGACGACAGGCCGGGGAGGCTACACCTTC. It translates to CASSSTTGRGGYTF. Filled out from reference TRBV7-9 and TRBJ1-2, the complete variable domain reads DTGVSQNPRHKITKRGQNVTFRCDPISEHNRLYWYRQTLGQGPEFLTYFQNEAQLEKSRLLSDRFSAERPKGSFSTLEIQRTEQGDSAMYLCASSSTTGRGGYTFGSGTRLTVV.

This clone occurred once. The chain has TRBV7-6 and TRBJ1-3; D is unclear. CDR3 length: 13 amino acids. Trimming shortened V by 8 bases and J by 0 bases, and 8 bases separated the two germline ends. Germline V gene sequence: CDR1 SGHVS, CDR2 FNYEAQ. DNA of the CDR3: TGTGCCAGCTCCCCTAACTCTGGAAACACCATATATTTT. This sequence encodes CASSPNSGNTIYF.

The rearrangement links TRBV7-2 to TRBJ1-4; TRBD1 aligns across 8 bases. V trimming: 5 bases; J trimming: 8 bases; junction bases outside the gene matches: 10. CDR1 is SGHTA and CDR2 is FQGNSA in the germline V gene. The CDR3 is made up of 15 amino acids. CDR3: CASSLGAGGTEKLFF. The CDR3 DNA reads TGTGCCAGCAGCCTAGGGGCAGGGGGCACCGAAAAACTGTTTTTT.

V gene TRBV29-1 combines with J gene TRBJ1-4; D is uncertain. This CDR3 comprises 11 residues. From germline, CDR1 is SQVTM and CDR2 ANQGSEA. The V and J ends lost 4 bases and 7 bases respectively, with 7 bases between them. The CDR3 nucleotides read TGCAGCGTTGTTTGGGCTGAAAAACTGTTTTTT. It translates to CSVVWAEKLFF.

This chain connects TRBV5-1 to TRBJ1-5, with a tentative D call TRBD1 (6 bases). The germline gives CDR1 SGHRS, CDR2 YFSETQ. The CDR3 length is 16 residues. V shed 2 bases and J shed 2 bases, with 14 bases lying between them. CDR3 in amino acids: CASSLPGQLGNQPQHF. In DNA, the CDR3 is TGCGCCAGCAGCTTACCGGGACAACTAGGCAATCAGCCCCAGCATTTT.

This chain connects TRBV10-1 to TRBJ2-7; 9 nucleotides line up with TRBD1. The J segment lost 3 bases and the V segment lost 6 bases, leaving 9 bases of the junction unmatched. The CDR3 extends over 15 amino acids. CDR1 is WNHNN and CDR2 is SYGVQD in the germline V gene (reference sequence). CDR3 sequence (DNA): TGCGCCAGCAGCGATACGACAGGGGGTATCTACGAGCAGTACTTC. The encoded protein is CASSDTTGGIYEQYF.

The J gene is TRBJ1-1, the V gene TRBV6-6; D gene uncertain. Trimming pared 2 bases from V and 0 bases from J, leaving 7 bases between. Germline V gene lookup returns CDR1 MNHNY and CDR2 SVGAGI (reference sequence). This CDR3 has 14 amino acids. CDR3 sequence (DNA): TGTGCCAGCAGTTACGAGTCGCTGAACACTGAAGCTTTCTTT. As protein: CASSYESLNTEAFF.

The V gene is TRBV7-9, the J gene TRBJ1-1, with a tentative D call TRBD1 (5 bases). The CDR3 length is 10 residues. Germline V gives CDR1 SEHNR, CDR2 FQNEAQ (reference sequence). V was trimmed by 8 bases and J by 11 bases, leaving 12 bases between them. The CDR3 bases are TGTGCCAGCGAAGCAGGGCTGGCTTTCTTT. It yields the protein CASEAGLAFF.

The chain recombines TRBV12-5 with TRBJ1-1; 9 positions match TRBD1. This CDR3 spans 17 amino acids. The V gene end was trimmed by 0 bases and the J gene end by 0 bases; junction bases not matched to a gene: 5. From germline, CDR1 is LGHNT and CDR2 FRNRAP. The CDR3 DNA sequence: TGTGCTAGTGGTTTGGTACACCGACAGGGGGTGAACACTGAAGCTTTCTTT. Its translation: CASGLVHRQGVNTEAFF.

The V call is TRBV6-5, the J call TRBJ2-7, with TRBD2 as a possible D gene (5 bases). CDR3 size: 15 residues. With 0 bases removed from V and 0 bases from J, the gap between germline ends came to 9 bases. Germline values: CDR1 MNHEY, CDR2 SVGAGI. The CDR3, as DNA: TGTGCCAGCAGTTACTCGGCCCTAGCCTCCTACGAGCAGTACTTC. Translating it yields CASSYSALASYEQYF.

The chain couples TRBV7-2 to TRBJ2-1; D not certain. The CDR3 runs to 13 residues. Germline-derived CDR1 and CDR2 are SGHTA and FQGNSA. V lost 2 bases, J lost 6 bases, and 8 bases lay in between. The CDR3 protein is CASSLKWANEQFF. Written as DNA, the CDR3 is TGTGCCAGCAGCTTAAAGTGGGCCAATGAGCAGTTCTTC.

V usage is TRBV7-9 and J usage is TRBJ2-7; 9 nucleotides match TRBD2. CDR1 is SEHNR, CDR2 FQNEAQ, per germline (reference sequence). CDR3 length: 17 amino acids. The ends lost 1 base at V and 11 bases at J; junction bases unmatched: 18. Written as DNA, the CDR3 is TGTGCCAGCAGCTTAGTGCCCCTAGGCGGGGGGGCAGTAGTAGAGTACTTC. The encoded protein is CASSLVPLGGGAVVEYF. The variable domain in full, completed from reference TRBV7-9 and TRBJ2-7, reads DTGVSQNPRHKITKRGQNVTFRCDPISEHNRLYWYRQTLGQGPEFLTYFQNEAQLEKSRLLSDRFSAERPKGSFSTLEIQRTEQGDSAMYLCASSLVPLGGGAVVEYFGPGTRLTVT.